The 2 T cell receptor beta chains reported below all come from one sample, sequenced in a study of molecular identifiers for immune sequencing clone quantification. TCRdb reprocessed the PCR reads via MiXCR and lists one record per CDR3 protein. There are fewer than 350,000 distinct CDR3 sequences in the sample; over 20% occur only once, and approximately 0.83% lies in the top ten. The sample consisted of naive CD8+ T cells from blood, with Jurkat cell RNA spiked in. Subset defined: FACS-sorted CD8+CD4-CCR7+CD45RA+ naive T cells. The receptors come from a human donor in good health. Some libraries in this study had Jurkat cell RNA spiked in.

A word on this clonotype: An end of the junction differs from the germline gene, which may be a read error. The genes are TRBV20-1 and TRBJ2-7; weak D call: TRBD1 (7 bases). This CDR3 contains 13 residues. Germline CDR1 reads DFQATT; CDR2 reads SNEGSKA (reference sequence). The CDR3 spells CGASNSGGGEQYF. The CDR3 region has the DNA TGCGGTGCTAGCAATTCAGGGGGAGGCGAGCAGTACTTC.

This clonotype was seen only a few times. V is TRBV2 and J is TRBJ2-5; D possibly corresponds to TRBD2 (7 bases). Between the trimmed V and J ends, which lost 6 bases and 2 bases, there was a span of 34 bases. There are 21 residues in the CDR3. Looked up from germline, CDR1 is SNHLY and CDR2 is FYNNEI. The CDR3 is CASREGIGPSLGGAYQETQYF. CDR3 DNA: TGTGCCAGCAGGGAGGGGATCGGACCTAGTTTGGGGGGGGCATATCAAGAGACCCAGTACTTC.